Listed below are T cell receptor beta chains from one sample, sequenced in a study of cytomegalovirus exposure and HLA in healthy donors. Assay: immunoSEQ multiplex PCR; the TCRdb copy retains only in-frame clones and omits some. The table has about 160,000 clones, under 90% seen once. The sample consisted of PBMCs. Source of these receptors: a woman aged 18-29 years in good health and CMV-seropositive. The conserved cysteine and the conserved F or W are not part of the CDR3 here. The order of the fields is V gene, CDR3 protein.

v_call: TRBV4-1; cdr3_aa: ASSHAVTTSGGETQY
v_call: TRBV9; cdr3_aa: ASSVSGPPNYGYT
v_call: TRBV27; cdr3_aa: ASARVVNNEQF
v_call: TRBV30; cdr3_aa: AWGQGGTEAF
v_call: TRBV19; cdr3_aa: ASSLGGGEGEQY
v_call: TRBV19; cdr3_aa: ASSMIRTEVSGANVLT
v_call: TRBV28; cdr3_aa: ASTEASGANVLT
v_call: TRBV25-1; cdr3_aa: ASSDFSGRLEQY
v_call: TRBV27; cdr3_aa: ASSLGGRLNEQF
v_call: TRBV9; cdr3_aa: ASSAGLWEGGNEQF
v_call: TRBV19; cdr3_aa: ASSTPLAAAKNIQY
v_call: TRBV29-1; cdr3_aa: SVGGLKTGELF
v_call: TRBV11-2; cdr3_aa: ASSFGSSTDTQY
v_call: TRBV2; cdr3_aa: ASTKGQLAYEQY
v_call: TRBV30; cdr3_aa: AWNLGGQVEKLF
v_call: TRBV18; cdr3_aa: ASSPLTGNYGYT
v_call: TRBV9; cdr3_aa: ASSVGGGDYGYT